The rows below give T cell receptor beta chains drawn from one sample of a study of a mutant IDH1 vaccine in newly diagnosed glioma. For these receptors, no antigen is known. Sequenced by immunoSEQ multiplex PCR; TCRdb stores in-frame clones only, minus some. The sample holds 40,000 to 45,000 clones, approximately 76% seen once. The sample consisted of PBMCs, taken from a glioma patient whose treatment included an IDH1 peptide vaccine. These receptors came from a man between 50 and 59 years old with glioma. The CDR3 runs from the conserved cysteine through the conserved F or W. D genes are given only for firm matches. Expanded clones get a size class; other rows say once, few or many, or leave the size out.

length: 20
size: -
J: TRBJ2-6
V: TRBV15
D: -
DNA: TGTGCCACCAGCAGAGAGGGTACCGGGTATATCGGCTCTGGGGCCAACGTCCTGACTTTC
CDR3: CATSREGTGYIGSGANVLTF

length: 14
size: few
J: TRBJ1-6
V: TRBV4-1
D: -
DNA: TGCGCCAGCAGCCAAGGGGGGGTTAGTTCACCCCTCCACTTT
CDR3: CASSQGGVSSPLHF

length: 11
size: -
J: TRBJ2-7
V: TRBV6-5
D: -
DNA: TGTGCCAGCGGGCCGAACTACGAGCAGTACTTC
CDR3: CASGPNYEQYF

length: 13
size: -
J: TRBJ2-3
V: TRBV19
D: -
DNA: TGTGCCAGTAGTATAGGGAGCACAGATACGCAGTATTTT
CDR3: CASSIGSTDTQYF

length: 15
size: -
J: TRBJ2-1
V: TRBV4-3
D: TRBD2
DNA: TGCGCCAGCAGCCAAGTACTAGCGGCGAACAATGAGCAGTTCTTC
CDR3: CASSQVLAANNEQFF

length: 15
size: -
J: TRBJ2-3
V: TRBV7-9
D: TRBD2
DNA: TGTGCCAGCAGCTCCGAGCGGGGGGGAGTAGATACGCAGTATTTT
CDR3: CASSSERGGVDTQYF

length: 14
size: few
J: TRBJ2-5
V: TRBV7-7
D: -
DNA: TGTGCTAGCAGCAAAGGGGATATGGTGGAGACCCAGTACTTC
CDR3: CASSKGDMVETQYF

length: 13
size: -
J: TRBJ1-1
V: TRBV29-1
D: TRBD1
DNA: TGCAGCGCCAGGGGGACAGGCGCCGCTGAAGCTTTCTTT
CDR3: CSARGTGAAEAFF

length: 14
size: few
J: TRBJ2-1
V: TRBV15
D: TRBD2
DNA: TGTGCCACCAGCAGAGACCGCGGGGGATGGGAGCAGTTCTTC
CDR3: CATSRDRGGWEQFF

length: 12
size: -
J: TRBJ2-1
V: TRBV27
D: -
DNA: TGTGCCAGCACCACCCGGGACAATGAGCAGTTCTTC
CDR3: CASTTRDNEQFF

length: 15
size: -
J: TRBJ2-5
V: TRBV7-2
D: -
DNA: TGTGCCAGCACCTTGAGGGGGACATCTCAAGAGACCCAGTACTTC
CDR3: CASTLRGTSQETQYF

length: 16
size: -
J: TRBJ2-2
V: TRBV19
D: -
DNA: TGTGCCAGTAGTAAACGCAGGGGCGAGAACACCGGGGAGCTGTTTTTT
CDR3: CASSKRRGENTGELFF

length: 14
size: -
J: TRBJ2-5
V: TRBV28
D: TRBD1
DNA: TGTGCCAGCAAACGTCCGGGACAGCAAGAGACCCAGTACTTC
CDR3: CASKRPGQQETQYF

length: 12
size: -
J: TRBJ2-5
V: TRBV7-2
D: -
DNA: TGTGCCAGCGGGCGGGACCAAGAGACCCAGTACTTC
CDR3: CASGRDQETQYF

length: 13
size: -
J: TRBJ1-5
V: TRBV6-1
D: -
DNA: TGTGCCACCCGGGAGCTTTCGATGGGATCCCAGCATTTT
CDR3: CATRELSMGSQHF

length: 12
size: few
J: TRBJ2-3
V: TRBV6-6
D: -
DNA: TGTGCCACCCGGGAGTCCCTGGATACGCAGTATTTT
CDR3: CATRESLDTQYF

length: 16
size: -
J: TRBJ1-5
V: TRBV28
D: -
DNA: TGTGCCAGCAAATCAGGTTTTTCCGCTAGCAATCAGCCCCAGCATTTT
CDR3: CASKSGFSASNQPQHF

length: 14
size: -
J: TRBJ2-5
V: TRBV27
D: -
DNA: TGTGCCAGCAGTTTGAACCGGGGAAAAGAGACCCAGTACTTC
CDR3: CASSLNRGKETQYF

length: 13
size: -
J: TRBJ1-2
V: TRBV30
D: -
DNA: TGTGCCTGGAGGACAGGTGGGGACTATGGCTACACCTTC
CDR3: CAWRTGGDYGYTF

length: 17
size: -
J: TRBJ2-2
V: TRBV5-4
D: TRBD2
DNA: TGTGCCAGCAGCGCTATGGGCGGGGGGCCAATCACCGGGGAGCTGTTTTTT
CDR3: CASSAMGGGPITGELFF

length: 16
size: -
J: TRBJ2-3
V: TRBV5-6
D: -
DNA: TGTGCCAGCAGCTTCCGTCGGACCTCCCCCACAGATACGCAGTATTTT
CDR3: CASSFRRTSPTDTQYF

length: 14
size: -
J: TRBJ2-2
V: TRBV19
D: -
DNA: TGTGCCAGTAGTATAATATCGAACACCGGGGAGCTGTTTTTT
CDR3: CASSIISNTGELFF

length: 13
size: -
J: TRBJ2-7
V: TRBV27
D: -
DNA: TGTGCCAGCGGTTCCCTGGATTCCTACGAGCAGTACTTC
CDR3: CASGSLDSYEQYF

length: 14
size: -
J: TRBJ2-5
V: TRBV7-9
D: -
DNA: TGTGCCAGCATCGCCTTAGGAGCCACAGAGACCCAGTACTTC
CDR3: CASIALGATETQYF

length: 15
size: -
J: TRBJ2-7
V: TRBV6-5
D: TRBD1
DNA: TGTGCCAGCAGTTCCGGGACAGGGAGGCCGTACGAGCAGTACTTC
CDR3: CASSSGTGRPYEQYF

length: 13
size: -
J: TRBJ1-2
V: TRBV2
D: -
DNA: TGTGCCAGCAGCCGCCAGGTTAACTATGGCTACACCTTC
CDR3: CASSRQVNYGYTF

length: 15
size: -
J: TRBJ2-5
V: TRBV11-1
D: -
DNA: TGTGCCAGCAGCCGGGACTCCCAGTACCAAGAGACCCAGTACTTC
CDR3: CASSRDSQYQETQYF

length: 13
size: -
J: TRBJ2-7
V: TRBV10-1
D: TRBD1
DNA: TGCGCCAGCAGTCCCGGGACAGGGTTCGAGCAGTACTTC
CDR3: CASSPGTGFEQYF

length: 12
size: -
J: TRBJ2-3
V: TRBV10-3
D: -
DNA: TGTGCCATCAGCGACAGCACAGATACGCAGTATTTT
CDR3: CAISDSTDTQYF

length: 14
size: -
J: TRBJ1-1
V: TRBV2
D: -
DNA: TGTGCCAGCAGTTCGACAGAGGGTCTTGCTGAAGCTTTCTTT
CDR3: CASSSTEGLAEAFF

length: 17
size: -
J: TRBJ2-5
V: TRBV7-8
D: TRBD2
DNA: TGTGCCAGCGTGACCGGGACTAGCGGGGTACGGGGTCCGGCCCAGTACTTC
CDR3: CASVTGTSGVRGPAQYF

length: 12
size: -
J: TRBJ1-1
V: TRBV7-9
D: TRBD1
DNA: TGTGCCAGCAGCCCTGGACAGGAAGAAGCTTTCTTT
CDR3: CASSPGQEEAFF

length: 14
size: -
J: TRBJ2-5
V: TRBV6-5
D: -
DNA: TGTGCCAGCAGTTCTGGACGAGGGAGAGAGACCCAGTACTTC
CDR3: CASSSGRGRETQYF

length: 13
size: -
J: TRBJ2-3
V: TRBV9
D: TRBD2
DNA: TGTGCTAGCGGGGGGGTTAGCACAGATACGCAGTATTTT
CDR3: CASGGVSTDTQYF

length: 16
size: -
J: TRBJ2-7
V: TRBV30
D: -
DNA: TGTGCCTGGAAAGGCAGGAAGGGGACTGCCACCTACGAGCAGTACTTC
CDR3: CAWKGRKGTATYEQYF

length: 14
size: -
J: TRBJ1-2
V: TRBV30
D: TRBD1
DNA: TGTGCCTGGAGTAATAAACAGGGGGCCTATGGCTACACCTTC
CDR3: CAWSNKQGAYGYTF

length: 11
size: -
J: TRBJ2-7
V: TRBV10-3
D: -
DNA: TGTGCCATCAGTCAGTCGGACGAGCAGTACTTC
CDR3: CAISQSDEQYF

length: 15
size: -
J: TRBJ1-5
V: TRBV6-5
D: TRBD1
DNA: TGTGCCAGCAGAACCGGGACAGGGTCCAATCAGCCCCAGCATTTT
CDR3: CASRTGTGSNQPQHF

length: 15
size: -
J: TRBJ2-7
V: TRBV28
D: -
DNA: TGTGCCAGCAGTACCGGGCTCCACACCGATCGGGAGCAGTACTTC
CDR3: CASSTGLHTDREQYF

length: 15
size: -
J: TRBJ2-7
V: TRBV4-3
D: -
DNA: TGCGCCAGCAGCCAACTCACCCAAAGCTCCTACGAGCAGTACTTC
CDR3: CASSQLTQSSYEQYF

length: 15
size: -
J: TRBJ2-1
V: TRBV9
D: TRBD1
DNA: TGTGCCAGCAGCGTAACGACAGGGACATACAATGAGCAGTTCTTC
CDR3: CASSVTTGTYNEQFF

length: 17
size: -
J: TRBJ2-3
V: TRBV6-1
D: -
DNA: TGTGCCAGCAGTGAGATGATGTCGGACTTACACATTCATACGCAGTATTTT
CDR3: CASSEMMSDLHIHTQYF

length: 14
size: -
J: TRBJ2-3
V: TRBV6-4
D: TRBD2
DNA: TGTGCCAGCAGTGACGGACTAGCGACAGATACGCAGTATTTT
CDR3: CASSDGLATDTQYF

length: 14
size: -
J: TRBJ1-2
V: TRBV7-9
D: -
DNA: TGTGCCAGCATGGAGGGAGGGGGAAGAACTGGCTACACCTTC
CDR3: CASMEGGGRTGYTF

length: 16
size: -
J: TRBJ1-1
V: TRBV4-2
D: TRBD1
DNA: TGTGCCAGCAGCCAACCTTGGACAGGGCAGGACACTGAAGCTTTCTTT
CDR3: CASSQPWTGQDTEAFF

length: 15
size: -
J: TRBJ2-1
V: TRBV6-5
D: TRBD2
DNA: TGTGCCAGCAGTTACTCGAGCGGGGGGGCGAATGAGCAGTTCTTC
CDR3: CASSYSSGGANEQFF

length: 13
size: -
J: TRBJ2-3
V: TRBV2
D: -
DNA: TGTGCCAGCACTGGCGGGTCCACAGATACGCAGTATTTT
CDR3: CASTGGSTDTQYF

length: 13
size: -
J: TRBJ2-7
V: TRBV7-2
D: -
DNA: TGTGCCAGCAGCTTGGAGGTTTCCTACGAGCAGTACTTC
CDR3: CASSLEVSYEQYF

length: 13
size: -
J: TRBJ2-3
V: TRBV4-3
D: -
DNA: TGCGCCAGCAGCCAAGCTAGCACAGATACGCAGTATTTT
CDR3: CASSQASTDTQYF

length: 14
size: once
J: TRBJ2-7
V: TRBV5-4
D: TRBD1
DNA: TGTGCCAGCAGCTCCGACAGGGGAGGCTACGAGCAGTACTTC
CDR3: CASSSDRGGYEQYF

length: 16
size: -
J: TRBJ1-4
V: TRBV30
D: -
DNA: TGTGCCTGGAGTGTACTGGAGGATTCAACTAATGAAAAACTGTTTTTT
CDR3: CAWSVLEDSTNEKLFF

length: 13
size: -
J: TRBJ2-1
V: TRBV5-1
D: -
DNA: TGCGCCAGCAGCTTAAACTCGTACAATGAGCAGTTCTTC
CDR3: CASSLNSYNEQFF

length: 11
size: -
J: TRBJ2-3
V: TRBV30
D: -
DNA: TGTGCCTGGAGGGATATATATACGCAGTATTTT
CDR3: CAWRDIYTQYF

length: 15
size: -
J: TRBJ2-1
V: TRBV19
D: -
DNA: TGTGCCAGTAGTATAGTGGCTAACCTCGGCAATGAGCAGTTCTTC
CDR3: CASSIVANLGNEQFF

length: 15
size: -
J: TRBJ1-2
V: TRBV4-1
D: -
DNA: TGCGCCAGCAGCGTCCCTGACAGCCTTTCTTGGGGCTACACCTTC
CDR3: CASSVPDSLSWGYTF

length: 14
size: -
J: TRBJ1-1
V: TRBV19
D: -
DNA: TGTGCCAGTAGTATCGGGGGGCTTGGCACTGAAGCTTTCTTT
CDR3: CASSIGGLGTEAFF